A selection of T cell receptor beta chains follows, all from one sample in a study of blood T cell repertoires in COVID-19. TCRdb's table, derived via immunoSEQ multiplex PCR, lists solely in-frame clones and lacks some. The sample lists roughly 80,000 clones, over 80% seen once, with 3.5% in the top ten. Sequenced input: peripheral blood. These receptor sequences come from a man aged 45-65 years with acute or convalescent COVID-19. CDR3s include the opening cysteine and the closing phenylalanine or tryptophan. The order of the fields is D gene, clone size, V gene, J gene, CDR3 DNA, CDR3 protein. D genes are given only for firm matches. Not every row has a clone size; where given, it reads once, few, many or a size class.

TRBD2,once,TRBV18,TRBJ2-3,TGTGCCAGCTCACCATCCGGAGCGGGAGCGGGAGATACGCAGTATTTT,CASSPSGAGAGDTQYF
TRBD1,NA,TRBV19,TRBJ1-1,TGTGCCAGTAGTATCACAGGGGGTTCGAACACTGAAGCTTTCTTT,CASSITGGSNTEAFF
TRBD2,NA,TRBV23-1,TRBJ2-3,TGCGCCAGCACTCGCCGCCGGGGGGAGGGCCGCTTACACACAGATACGCAGTATTTT,CASTRRRGEGRLHTDTQYF
NA,NA,TRBV4-2,TRBJ1-2,TGTGCCAGCAGCCAAGATAACGGGGATGCAGGCTACACCTTC,CASSQDNGDAGYTF
TRBD2,once,TRBV24-1,TRBJ2-2,TGTGCCACCAGTGATTTGGGATCCACTCTAGCGGGGGGCGCCCACGGGGAGCTGTTTTTT,CATSDLGSTLAGGAHGELFF
NA,NA,TRBV18,TRBJ2-4,TGTGCCAGCTCACCACGGATAGACTTGATAGCCAAAAACATTCAGTACTTC,CASSPRIDLIAKNIQYF
TRBD2,NA,TRBV7-7,TRBJ2-1,TGTGCCAGCAGCTTAGCCAGCGGGAGCGAATACAATGAGCAGTTCTTC,CASSLASGSEYNEQFF
NA,NA,TRBV11-3,TRBJ1-3,TGTGCCAGCAGCGCCGGAGGGAGAGACACCATATATTTT,CASSAGGRDTIYF
NA,NA,TRBV19,TRBJ1-1,TGTGCCAGTAGTATGCGGGGAGCTGAAGCTTTCTTT,CASSMRGAEAFF
TRBD1,NA,TRBV12-3/TRBV12-4,TRBJ1-2,TGTGCCAGCAGTTTGACAGGGCCCTATGGCTACACCTTC,CASSLTGPYGYTF
NA,once,TRBV5-6,TRBJ2-2,TGTGCCAGCAGCTTGTATGGGCAGGGAAGGATCGGGGAGCTGTTTTTT,CASSLYGQGRIGELFF
TRBD2,once,TRBV3-1/TRBV3-2,TRBJ2-1,TGTGCCAGCAGCTCGAGCGGGGGGGGATACAATGAGCAGTTCTTC,CASSSSGGGYNEQFF
TRBD2,NA,TRBV4-1,TRBJ2-7,TGCGCCAGCAGCGCTCCCGGGACTAGCGGAACCTACGAGCAGTACTTC,CASSAPGTSGTYEQYF
TRBD1,NA,TRBV9,TRBJ1-3,TGTGCCAGCAGCCCCCCGGGACAGGGAGGACACACCATATATTTT,CASSPPGQGGHTIYF
TRBD1,once,TRBV5-1,TRBJ1-4,TGCGCCAGCAGCTTGGGAAACAGGGGGCCAAATGAAAAACTGTTTTTT,CASSLGNRGPNEKLFF
TRBD1,few,TRBV6-4,TRBJ2-2,TGTGCCAGCAGCGCCGGGACAGGGAGCACCGGGGAGCTGTTTTTT,CASSAGTGSTGELFF
NA,NA,TRBV6-1,TRBJ2-4,TGTGCCAGCAGTGCAGGACAGAAACTAGCCAAAAACATTCAGTACTTC,CASSAGQKLAKNIQYF
TRBD1,NA,TRBV20-1,TRBJ1-5,TGCAGTGCTAGTCCGGGACAGGGGGTTCTTATAGATAACAATCAGCCCCAGCATTTT,CSASPGQGVLIDNNQPQHF
TRBD1,NA,TRBV30,TRBJ1-6,TGTGCCTGGAGGGGACAGGGTAATTCACCCCTCCACTTT,CAWRGQGNSPLHF
TRBD1,NA,TRBV24-1,TRBJ1-2,TGTGCCACCAGTGAAGCCTGGACAGGGAGAGGCTACACCTTC,CATSEAWTGRGYTF